These 6 T cell receptor beta chains originate from one sample sequenced in a study of blood T cell repertoires in COVID-19. Clones were read by immunoSEQ multiplex PCR, and TCRdb kept only the in-frame ones, dropping some. The table lists approximately 220,000 clones, around 82% of them singletons. Sequenced material: peripheral blood. The source is a woman aged 55 to 70 with acute or convalescent COVID-19.

This clone was observed a handful of times. For the CDR3, the DNA is TGCAGTTCCGGGACTAGCAATGAGCAGTTCTTC. Translating gives CSSGTSNEQFF. This chain connects TRBV20-1 to TRBJ2-1, with 8 nucleotides matching TRBD2. There are 11 residues in the CDR3. Germline V gene data show CDR1 as DFQATT and CDR2 as SNEGSKA (reference sequence). With V trimmed by 8 bases and J by 6 bases, 3 bases remained unmatched.

The rearrangement uses TRBV9 and TRBJ2-3, with 15 bases matching TRBD2. From germline, CDR1 is SGDLS and CDR2 YYNGEE. CDR3 length equals 17 residues. The junction had 4 bases not matched to a gene; V was cut back by 4 bases and J by 1 base. CDR3 sequence (DNA): TGTGCCAGCAGCCGGACTAGCGGGGGGGCGGGCACAGATACGCAGTATTTT. Residues: CASSRTSGGAGTDTQYF.

The rearrangement uses TRBV4-3 and TRBJ1-6; TRBD1 aligns across 8 bases. The CDR3 consists of 15 residues. Germline V gene lookup returns CDR1 LGHNA and CDR2 YSLEER. The V segment lost 1 base and the J segment 7 bases; nucleotides outside the gene matches: 3. Here the CDR3 DNA reads TGCGCCAGCAGCCAAGGGACAGGGACCAATTCACCCCTCCACTTT. It translates to CASSQGTGTNSPLHF.

The rearrangement joins TRBV11-2 to TRBJ2-7, with a possible D match to TRBD2 (5 bases). The CDR3 runs to 13 residues. The germline V gene has CDR1 SGHAT and CDR2 FQNNGV. CDR3: CASGGPSESEQYF. The CDR3 bases are TGTGCGTCGGGCGGGCCAAGCGAGAGCGAGCAGTACTTC.

The gene calls are TRBV19 and TRBJ1-5; unclear D gene. With 4 bases removed from V and 1 base from J, the gap between germline ends came to 11 bases. This CDR3 has 15 residues. Per the germline V gene, CDR1 is LNHDA and CDR2 is SQIVND (reference sequence). The CDR3 sequence is CASSRILGSNQPQHF. CDR3 nucleotides: TGTGCCAGTAGTAGGATTCTAGGAAGCAATCAGCCCCAGCATTTT.

The V call is TRBV6-5, the J call TRBJ1-1; tentatively, D is TRBD1 (6 bases). The V end lost 10 bases, the J end lost 8 bases, and 20 bases lay between the germline ends. This CDR3 is 13 amino acids long. Germline V CDR1 and CDR2: MNHEY, SVGAGI. The CDR3 spells CAIDSGPRGEAFF. The CDR3 DNA reads TGTGCCATCGATAGTGGGCCCAGGGGCGAAGCTTTCTTT.